A single sample gave rise to the 2 T cell receptor beta chains below, sequenced in a study of blood T cell repertoires in COVID-19. Assay: immunoSEQ multiplex PCR; the TCRdb copy retains only in-frame clones and omits some. The table has around 400,000 clones, more than 70% seen once. The sequencing sample was made of peripheral blood. The receptors were gathered from a woman aged 55-75 years with COVID-19, enrolled during active disease.

The sample holds a few counts of this clone. The chain couples TRBV6-5 to TRBJ2-7, with 7 bases aligning to TRBD2. Germline trimming cut 8 bases from V and 0 bases from J; bases unmatched to any gene: 4. Germline loops: CDR1 MNHEY, CDR2 SVGAGI. The CDR3 runs to 13 residues. The CDR3 DNA reads TGTGCCAGCGGACTAGTTCACTCCTACGAGCAGTACTTC. It encodes CASGLVHSYEQYF.

The chain uses TRBV18 and TRBJ2-7; TRBD2 agrees at 10 bases. V lost 4 bases and J lost 3; bases outside the gene matches: 9. This CDR3 is built from 16 residues. Germline V gene sequence: CDR1 KGHSH, CDR2 LQKENI. The CDR3 loop reads CASSREASGGIYEQYF. CDR3 nucleotides: TGTGCCAGCTCACGAGAGGCTAGCGGGGGAATCTACGAGCAGTACTTC.